This T cell receptor beta chain came from a study of beta chain features in type 1 diabetes listed by TCRdb under 2018. About the full investigation: No differences in mean age, gender distribution, total cell number or subset yield were found between patients and healthy donors. A total of 90 million to 120 million sorted cells were examined across all samples, and a strong correlation was observed between cell number per subset and RNA yield. The study compared the TCRB repertoires of sorted circulating CD4+ T cell subsets in recently diagnosed type 1 diabetes patients with those in matched healthy donors. Whereas all 30 or so donors provided naive and central memory subsets, regulatory and stem cell-like memory subsets were isolated from just 8 patients and roughly 8 healthy donors.

From each donor, a single peripheral blood sample of around 0.12 L on average was drawn into heparinised tubes. A BD FACSAria II and a panel including CD45RO, CCR7, CD25, CD127, CD95 and CD27 were used to sort naive, central memory, regulatory and stem cell-like memory CD4+ T cells. All sorted populations exceeded 95% purity. Right away, PBMCs were isolated by Lymphoprep density gradient centrifugation and were stained directly, with no culture step. So that batch effects would be minimized, each experiment stained and sorted samples in pairs, pairing one healthy donor with one patient. V ends up 4 bases short and J 1 base short, with an unmatched junction base count of 6. Per the germline V gene (reference sequence), SGHNT is the CDR1 and YYREEE is the CDR2. From the cysteine through the phenylalanine, the CDR3 covers 15 amino acids. The kept DNA is CDR3 alone, 45 bases in frame from the first base.

Overall results and qualifications from the work: At VDJ recombination sites, patients with type 1 diabetes made fewer insertions and deleted more nucleotides, a pattern implying thymic rearrangement abnormalities. A moderate but significant shortening of TCRB CDR3 length was observed in type 1 diabetes patients in all four CD4+ subsets. Naive, central memory and regulatory TCRB repertoires appeared to be more alike among patients than among healthy donors. Because small numbers of individuals were included in the HLA sub-analyses, any influence of HLA type on TCRB rearrangement was left unresolved. Shorter templates might be favored by PCR, yet because patient and control samples were amplified and corrected together, any such skew would affect both groups equally. Because cDNA rather than genomic DNA was sequenced, highly expressing activated cells could have been over-represented, although no difference in activation and CD3 levels was found between groups.

As regards this clone: Its antigen specificity is not known. One base away there is no much larger clone; base qualities are not given.

The entire isolated RNA was reverse transcribed using the High Capacity cDNA Reverse Transcription Kit, and thus expressed TCRB transcripts were sequenced. Naive, central memory and regulatory T cell samples underwent deep immunoSEQ sequencing, averaging about 3.57 million total reads per sample. Sorted cells were lysed in RLT buffer, and RNA was extracted using DNase-treated RNeasy Micro or Mini kits according to cell number. To prevent cross-contamination, each cell subset was processed individually, whereas patient and healthy donor samples were processed jointly. Using the immunoSEQ multiplex PCR, TCRB sequences were amplified from cDNA into 87-bp fragments spanning the CDR3 region. The amplicons were sequenced using the Illumina HiSeq platform. From the authors' description of their analysis: Synthetic template baselines were used to correct PCR bias computationally, reads within Hamming distance 2 were collapsed, and singletons that could not be merged were discarded. Reads were aligned against IMGT to assign V, D and J genes, CDR3 length and insertions or deletions at six rearrangement sites. Within each subset, clonotype counts were normalized to sorted cell number, and only after that were true diversity and Gini coefficients computed with the tcR R package. Repertoire sharing was quantified using the overlap coefficient calculated on TCRB nucleotide sequences. TCRdb limited this immuneACCESS table to in-frame rearrangements with V and J called. A share of clones is missing; checked studies link under half to unresolved V genes, and the rest is unexplained. V and J calls and clone size are as listed in that table; D and trimming were resolved from the DNA. The sample includes roughly 140,000 clones, with about 7% observed a single time. About 1.4% of the sample comes from the top ten.

The sequenced sample consisted of central memory CD4+ T cells from blood. The clonotype originates from a woman in her twenties or thirties in good health. The chain employs TRBV5-4 and TRBJ2-3; 7 central nucleotides agree with TRBD1. The nucleotide sequence reads TGTGCCAGCAGCCCCGACAGGGCCCGCACAGATACGCAGTATTTT. This is translated as CASSPDRARTDTQYF.